The entry below describes one T cell receptor (beta chain). The data are from a study of cytomegalovirus exposure and HLA in healthy donors. Germline V gene lookup returns CDR1 KGHSH and CDR2 LQKENI. This CDR3 region has 17 residues. Trimming took 0 bases from V and 4 from J, leaving 16 bases between them. PCR amplification relied on 60 Vbeta primers (plus 13 Jbeta primers). Using immunoSEQ multiplex PCR, the repertoire was profiled, and TCRdb retains in-frame clones only, with some absent. This sample yields about 160,000 clones, of which 82% are seen a single time; 0.9% to 1% belongs to the top ten.

The sample consisted of PBMCs. The sequence was obtained from a girl under 10 years old in good health and CMV-seropositive. The chain joins TRBV18 to TRBJ2-1, with D tentatively TRBD2 (5 bases). The CDR3 bases are TGTGCCAGCTCACCACCTTGGAGCGGCATACTTTACAATGAGCAGTTCTTC. Translated, it gives CASSPPWSGILYNEQFF.